The text below deals with one T cell receptor (beta chain). This sample is part of a study of blood T cell repertoires in COVID-19. As for the study in general: Some COVID-19 samples were acute and others convalescent; all came from the United States, Italy and Spain.

The cohort comprised adults aged about 18 to 100 years residing in about two dozen US areas. Allocation to cohorts depended on clinical history reported by the participants. Generated by immunoSEQ multiplex PCR, the TCRdb table keeps only in-frame clones and is missing some. The sample contains a few hundred thousand clones, approximately 80% of which appear only once. The CDR3 has 15 residues. V was cut by 4 bases and J by 1 base, with 16 bases left in between. The germline gives CDR1 SQVTM, CDR2 ANQGSEA. Specimen: PBMCs or T cells enriched from blood (not recorded which). The V gene is TRBV29-1, the J gene TRBJ1-1; D perhaps matches TRBD1 (6 bases). The receptor's source is a woman aged 40 to 55 with acute COVID-19. The CDR3 protein is CSVGGPQGPNTEAFF. The CDR3 DNA is TGCAGCGTTGGGGGACCACAGGGACCGAACACTGAAGCTTTCTTT.